This record covers a single T cell receptor beta chain. Germline CDR1 LNHDA, CDR2 SQIVND (reference sequence). This CDR3 is 17 amino acids long. The trim removed 5 bases at V and 2 bases at J, leaving 6 bases unmatched. This entry belongs to a study of blood T cell repertoires in COVID-19. Authors' processing steps: Reference gene primer amplification gave nucleated cell count estimates. Clones were sequenced by immunoSEQ multiplex PCR, and TCRdb holds only the in-frame ones, with some missing. V and J calls and clone size come straight from that table; D and trimming were deduced from the DNA. The table lists some 49,000 clones, about four fifths of them singletons.

Sequencing input: peripheral blood. This sequence joins TRBV19 and TRBJ1-4, with 12 bases identical to TRBD1. The receptor was isolated from a woman older than 75 with COVID-19, enrolled during active disease. The CDR3 bases are TGTGCCAGTAGTCTCCGGGACAGGGGGCGTACTAATGAAAAACTGTTTTTT. This codes for CASSLRDRGRTNEKLFF.